This T cell receptor (beta chain) was retrieved from a study of blood T cell repertoires in COVID-19. Assay used: immunoSEQ multiplex PCR; TCRdb lists only in-frame clones, some missing. This table has roughly 450,000 clones, 90% appearing once. The sequence was collected from a man aged 18 to 30 who had recovered from COVID-19. The sample comprised PBMCs or T cells enriched from blood (not recorded which).

CDR3 sequence (DNA): TGTGCCAGCAGCGTCCGGGACAGTTCTATCACTGAAGCTTTCTTT. Translating it yields CASSVRDSSITEAFF. The chain recombines TRBV7-6 with TRBJ1-1; 7 bases agree with TRBD1. CDR1 is SGHVS and CDR2 is FNYEAQ in the germline V gene. The CDR3 totals 15 residues. Losses at the gene ends were 5 bases for V and 4 bases for J; bases not matched to a gene: 10.